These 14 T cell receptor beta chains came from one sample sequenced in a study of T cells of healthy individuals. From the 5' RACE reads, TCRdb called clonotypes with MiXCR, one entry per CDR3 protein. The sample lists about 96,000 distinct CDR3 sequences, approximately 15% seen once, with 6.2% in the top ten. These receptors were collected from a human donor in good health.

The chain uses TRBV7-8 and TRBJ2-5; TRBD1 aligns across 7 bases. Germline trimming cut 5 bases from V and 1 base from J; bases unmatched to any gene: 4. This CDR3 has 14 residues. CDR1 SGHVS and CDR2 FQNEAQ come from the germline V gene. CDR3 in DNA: TGTGCCAGCAGCGCCCGACAGGGCCAAGAGACCCAGTACTTC. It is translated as CASSARQGQETQYF.

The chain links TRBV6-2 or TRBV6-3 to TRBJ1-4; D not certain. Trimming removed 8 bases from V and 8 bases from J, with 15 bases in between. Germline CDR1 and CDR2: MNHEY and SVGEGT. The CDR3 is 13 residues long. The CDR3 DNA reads TGTGCCAGCCGAAGTTGGTCCCTGGAAAAACTGTTTTTT. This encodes CASRSWSLEKLFF.

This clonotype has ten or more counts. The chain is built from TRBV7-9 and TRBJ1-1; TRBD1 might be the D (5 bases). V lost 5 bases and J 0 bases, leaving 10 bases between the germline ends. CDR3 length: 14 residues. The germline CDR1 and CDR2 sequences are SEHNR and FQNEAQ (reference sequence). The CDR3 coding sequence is TGTGCCAGCAGCCGCGACAGCATGAACACTGAAGCTTTCTTT. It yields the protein CASSRDSMNTEAFF.

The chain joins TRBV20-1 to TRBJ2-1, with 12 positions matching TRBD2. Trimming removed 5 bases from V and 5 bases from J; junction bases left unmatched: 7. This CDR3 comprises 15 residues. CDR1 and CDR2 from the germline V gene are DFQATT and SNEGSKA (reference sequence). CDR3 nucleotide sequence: TGCAGTGCTTTTCCTAGCGGGAGGGCCCACAATGAGCAGTTCTTC. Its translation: CSAFPSGRAHNEQFF.

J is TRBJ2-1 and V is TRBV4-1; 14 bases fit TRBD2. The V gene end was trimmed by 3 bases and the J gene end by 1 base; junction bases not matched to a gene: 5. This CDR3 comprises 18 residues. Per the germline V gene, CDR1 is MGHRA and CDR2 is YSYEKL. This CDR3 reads CASSQTSGRAASYNEQFF. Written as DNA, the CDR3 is TGCGCCAGCAGCCAGACTAGCGGGAGGGCCGCGTCCTACAATGAGCAGTTCTTC.

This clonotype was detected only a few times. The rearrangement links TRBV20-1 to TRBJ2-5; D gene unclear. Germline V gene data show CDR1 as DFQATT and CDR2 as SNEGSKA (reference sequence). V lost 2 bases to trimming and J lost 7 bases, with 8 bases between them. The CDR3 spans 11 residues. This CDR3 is CSARSSWTQYF. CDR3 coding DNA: TGCAGTGCTAGATCCTCCTGGACCCAGTACTTC.

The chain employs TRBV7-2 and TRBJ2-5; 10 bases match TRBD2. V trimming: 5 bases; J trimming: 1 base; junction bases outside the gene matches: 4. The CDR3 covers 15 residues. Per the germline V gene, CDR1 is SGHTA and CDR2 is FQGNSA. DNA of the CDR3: TGTGCCAGCAGCGCCTGGACTAGCGGCCAAGAGACCCAGTACTTC. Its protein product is CASSAWTSGQETQYF.

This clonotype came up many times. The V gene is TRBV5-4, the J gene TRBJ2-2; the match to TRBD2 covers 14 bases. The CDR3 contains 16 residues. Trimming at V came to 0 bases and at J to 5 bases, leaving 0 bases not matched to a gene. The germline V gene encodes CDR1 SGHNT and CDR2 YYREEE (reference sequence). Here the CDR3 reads CASSLGLAGGTGELFF. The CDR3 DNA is TGTGCCAGCAGCTTGGGACTAGCGGGAGGGACCGGGGAGCTGTTTTTT. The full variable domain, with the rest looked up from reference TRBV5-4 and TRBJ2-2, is ETGVTQSPTHLIKTRGQQVTLRCSSQSGHNTVSWYQQALGQGPQFIFQYYREEENGRGNFPPRFSGLQFPNYSSELNVNALELDDSALYLCASSLGLAGGTGELFFGEGSRLTVL.

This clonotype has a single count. This CDR3 reads CASSQRQGSSYEQYF. CDR3 coding DNA: TGTGCCAGCAGTCAACGACAGGGAAGCTCCTACGAGCAGTACTTC. The V call is TRBV6-9, the J call TRBJ2-7, with 7 bases aligning to TRBD1. The CDR3 length is 15 residues. The V gene's germline CDR1 is MNHGY and CDR2 SVAAGI. The V segment lost 5 bases and the J segment 0 bases; nucleotides outside the gene matches: 7.

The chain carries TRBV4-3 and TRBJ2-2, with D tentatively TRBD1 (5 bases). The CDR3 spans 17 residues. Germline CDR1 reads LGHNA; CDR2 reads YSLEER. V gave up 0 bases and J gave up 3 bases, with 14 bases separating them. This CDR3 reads CASSQEGPERYTGELFF. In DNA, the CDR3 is TGCGCCAGCAGCCAAGAGGGGCCCGAACGGTACACCGGGGAGCTGTTTTTT.

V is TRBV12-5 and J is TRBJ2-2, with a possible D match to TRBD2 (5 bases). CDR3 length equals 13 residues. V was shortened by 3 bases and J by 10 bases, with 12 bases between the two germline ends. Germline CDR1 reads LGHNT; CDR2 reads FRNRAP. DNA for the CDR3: TGTGCTAGTGGTTTCGACACCGGGGTGGAGCTGTTTTTT. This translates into CASGFDTGVELFF. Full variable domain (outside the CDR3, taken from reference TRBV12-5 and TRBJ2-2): DARVTQTPRHKVTEMGQEVTMRCQPILGHNTVFWYRQTMMQGLELLAYFRNRAPLDDSGMPKDRFSAEMPDATLATLKIQPSEPRDSAVYFCASGFDTGVELFFGEGSRLTVL.

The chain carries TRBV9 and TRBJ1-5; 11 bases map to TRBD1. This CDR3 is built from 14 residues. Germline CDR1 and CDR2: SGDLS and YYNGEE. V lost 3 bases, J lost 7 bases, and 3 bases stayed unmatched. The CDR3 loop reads CASSAGTGGQPQHF. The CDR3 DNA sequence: TGTGCCAGCAGCGCTGGGACAGGGGGACAGCCCCAGCATTTT.

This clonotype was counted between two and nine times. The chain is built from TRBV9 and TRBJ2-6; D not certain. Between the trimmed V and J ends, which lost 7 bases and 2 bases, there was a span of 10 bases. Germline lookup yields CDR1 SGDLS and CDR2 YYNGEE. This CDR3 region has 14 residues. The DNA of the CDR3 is TGTGCCAGCGGTACTACGGCTGGGGCCAACGTCCTGACTTTC. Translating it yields CASGTTAGANVLTF.

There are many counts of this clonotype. CDR3 nucleotides: TGTGCCAGCAGTTACTCAAACCGACGGACCTACGAGCAGTACTTC. Translated, it gives CASSYSNRRTYEQYF. V usage is TRBV6-6 and J usage is TRBJ2-7; D call uncertain. The germline V gene encodes CDR1 MNHNY and CDR2 SVGAGI (reference sequence). This CDR3 is built from 15 residues. The V gene lost 0 bases and the J gene lost 2 bases, with 11 bases spanning the gap.